Sequencing of this TCR beta chain was carried out in a study of blood T cell repertoires in COVID-19. Method: immunoSEQ multiplex PCR; TCRdb's copy keeps in-frame clones and lacks some. The sample has roughly 380,000 clones, around 87% seen once. The CDR3 covers 14 residues. Trimming stripped 1 base from V and 1 base from J, with 7 bases between. Germline values: CDR1 MNHEY, CDR2 SVGAGI. Participants had their cohort set by participant-reported clinical history. The sequence derives from a man aged 25-40 years who had recovered from COVID-19. V and J are TRBV6-5 and TRBJ1-2; D is unresolved. The material sequenced was PBMCs or T cells enriched from blood (not recorded which). CDR3 bases: TGTGCCAGCAGTTACTTCGGGGATAACTATGGCTACACCTTC. This sequence encodes CASSYFGDNYGYTF.